A selection of T cell receptor beta chains follows, all from one sample in a study of glioma-infiltrating T cells. TCRdb recomputed calls from the multiplex PCR reads with MiXCR, one row per CDR3 protein. The sample records roughly 40,000 distinct CDR3 sequences, around 22% being singletons. The specimen was glioma tissue, nonneoplastic brain tissue, or PBMCs (not recorded which). These receptors were collected from a human donor with low-grade glioma or glioblastoma, undergoing nonglioma brain surgery, or in good health (not recorded which). The CDR3 runs from the conserved cysteine through the conserved F or W. The D gene is left open where the match is weak. The listing skips clone size in some rows; elsewhere it reads once, few, many or a size class.

TGTGCCAGCAGCCAAGAGGTCCGGGGCGGCACAGATACGCAGTATTTT CASSQEVRGGTDTQYF many TRBJ2-3 NA TRBV4-2
TGTGCCAGCAGTTCGTCCATCGAAGCTGGGACCCAGTACTTC CASSSSIEAGTQYF many TRBJ2-5 NA TRBV27
TGTGCCAGCAGCCCCAGACTTACCCGGGACAGGGAAGACGAGCAGTACTTC CASSPRLTRDREDEQYF many TRBJ2-7 TRBD1 TRBV7-9
TGTGCCTGGAACCCGGGACTAGCGACAGATACGCAGTATTTT CAWNPGLATDTQYF NA TRBJ2-3 TRBD2 TRBV30
TGTGCCAGCAGCCCCGGACGTGGCGAGCAGTACTTC CASSPGRGEQYF many TRBJ2-7 NA TRBV3-1
TGTGCCAGCAGTTTGCCTTCAGGCCCCTACGAGCAGTACTTC CASSLPSGPYEQYF many TRBJ2-7 NA TRBV28
TGTGCCAGCAGCCTCGCAGGAGCCCAGCCCCAGCATTTT CASSLAGAQPQHF many TRBJ1-5 NA TRBV7-2
TGTGCCACCAGAGGGGAAGGGGGCGCGTACAATGAGCAGTTCTTC CATRGEGGAYNEQFF many TRBJ2-1 TRBD1 TRBV24-1
TGCAGTGCTGTCAGGGGGGACACTGAAGCTTTCTTT CSAVRGDTEAFF many TRBJ1-1 TRBD1 TRBV20-1
TGCGCCAGCAGTGAGGTAAAAACTGAAGCTTTCTTT CASSEVKTEAFF NA TRBJ1-1 NA TRBV10-2
TGTGCCAGCAGTGAAGGGACAGGGGCTGAAGCTTTCTTT CASSEGTGAEAFF many TRBJ1-1 TRBD1 TRBV2
TGTGCCAGCAGTCTGTGGGGGGGTGACGGCAATGAAGCTTTCTTT CASSLWGGDGNEAFF NA TRBJ1-1 NA TRBV25-1
TGCAGTGCTAACGCTAGGGCCGCTCAGGAGCAGTTCTTC CSANARAAQEQFF NA TRBJ2-1 NA TRBV20-1
TGCGCCAGCAGTGAGATGACTCCGGGGACTGAAGCTTTCTTT CASSEMTPGTEAFF many TRBJ1-1 NA TRBV10-2
TGTGCCAGCAGCTTACAGCGGGCCCCTGTCTACAATGAGCAGTTCTTC CASSLQRAPVYNEQFF many TRBJ2-1 NA TRBV7-9
TGTGCCAGCAGCGGCCAGGGGCTCCTTATGAACACTGAAGCTTTCTTT CASSGQGLLMNTEAFF few TRBJ1-1 NA TRBV5-6
TGTGCCAGCTCACAAGACAGGAACACTGAAGCTTTCTTT CASSQDRNTEAFF many TRBJ1-1 NA TRBV18
TGCAGTGCTACGTGGGGGAGTGGCGATCAGCCCCAGCATTTT CSATWGSGDQPQHF NA TRBJ1-5 NA TRBV20-1
TGTGCCAGCAGCCAAGATTTGGGGGCGGGGAATGAGCAGTTCTTC CASSQDLGAGNEQFF NA TRBJ2-1 NA TRBV3-1
TGTGCCACCAGCAGAAGGTTCGGGGGGACCTATGGCTACACCTTC CATSRRFGGTYGYTF many TRBJ1-2 NA TRBV15
TGTGCCAGTAGTGCGCACACAGATACGCAGTATTTT CASSAHTDTQYF few TRBJ2-3 NA TRBV19
TGTGCCAGCAGCCCGCCGGCAGGGTTTGAGCAGTTCTTC CASSPPAGFEQFF many TRBJ2-1 NA TRBV7-2
TGTGCCAGCAGCTCCACCCTAGCGGGCTCCTACAATGAGCAGTTCTTC CASSSTLAGSYNEQFF many TRBJ2-1 TRBD2 TRBV2
TGCATCCCTGGCGGAGGACCCTACGAGCAGTACTTC CIPGGGPYEQYF many TRBJ2-7 NA TRBV20-1
TGTGCCAGCAGGCCAGGAGGGGGGCTAACCTACGAGCAGTACTTC CASRPGGGLTYEQYF NA TRBJ2-7 NA TRBV2
TGTGCCAGCAGCCTCCAAGGGACTCCGAACACTGAAGCTTTCCCGCGCAAAGCTTTCTTT CASSLQGTPNTEAFPRKAFF many TRBJ1-1 NA TRBV5-4
TGTGCCACCAGTGACCCCGGAAGAGAGCAGTTCTTC CATSDPGREQFF many TRBJ2-1 NA TRBV24-1
TGTGATGGTTTAGAGCCTCCAGATACGCAGTATTTT CDGLEPPDTQYF once TRBJ2-3 NA TRBV2
TGTGCCAGCAGCCCCGGCGCTCATTATAGCAATCAGCCCCAGCATTTT CASSPGAHYSNQPQHF many TRBJ1-5 NA TRBV3-1
TGCGCCAGCAGTCAACTAGACAATGAGCAGTTCTTC CASSQLDNEQFF many TRBJ2-1 NA TRBV10-2
TGTGCCATCAGTCCGACAGGGGAAAATCAGCCCCAGCATTTT CAISPTGENQPQHF many TRBJ1-5 TRBD1 TRBV10-3
TGTGCCGCAGGGGACGGGGAGACCCAGTACTTC CAAGDGETQYF many TRBJ2-5 NA TRBV10-3
TGTGCCAGCACGAGCGGGGGGAGTTACAATGAGCAGTTCTTC CASTSGGSYNEQFF many TRBJ2-1 TRBD2 TRBV27